The 5 T cell receptor beta chains in this list originate from one sample, sequenced in a study of blood T cell repertoires in COVID-19. Libraries were prepared by immunoSEQ multiplex PCR; TCRdb keeps only in-frame clonotypes and omits some of them. This table has 200,000 to 250,000 clones, about 86% appearing once. The sample taken for sequencing was peripheral blood. The receptors here all came from a man aged 55-75 years with acute or convalescent COVID-19.

This chain uses TRBV5-1 with TRBJ1-5, with 7 bases that match TRBD1. V gave up 1 base and J gave up 5 bases; unmatched junction bases: 3. The germline V gene encodes CDR1 SGHRS and CDR2 YFSETQ. The length of the CDR3 is 14 residues. The CDR3 here is CASSLRQGDQPQHF. Here the CDR3 DNA reads TGCGCCAGCAGCTTGCGACAGGGCGATCAGCCCCAGCATTTT.

The genes are TRBV19 and TRBJ2-3, with 10 nucleotides matching TRBD2. Germline CDR1 reads LNHDA; CDR2 reads SQIVND (reference sequence). The CDR3 has 19 amino acids. The J segment lost 2 bases and the V segment lost 2 bases, leaving 13 bases of the junction unmatched. DNA of the CDR3: TGTGCCAGTAGTATAAAAGGGGAGCGGGAGGGGAGGGACACAGATACGCAGTATTTT. Its translation is CASSIKGEREGRDTDTQYF.

The V gene is TRBV30, the J gene TRBJ2-7; 8 bases are shared with TRBD1. Germline CDR1 GTSNPN, CDR2 SVGIG (reference sequence). CDR3 length: 14 amino acids. The ends lost 4 bases at V and 2 bases at J; junction bases unmatched: 7. CDR3 residues: CAWTRGQGPYEQYF. DNA for the CDR3: TGTGCCTGGACCCGAGGACAGGGCCCCTACGAGCAGTACTTC.

The V call is TRBV30, the J call TRBJ2-7; 10 bases map to TRBD2. V lost 2 bases, J lost 6 bases, and 10 bases stayed unmatched. The germline V gene has CDR1 GTSNPN and CDR2 SVGIG (reference sequence). The CDR3 covers 15 residues. The CDR3 bases are TGTGCCTGGAGTAAGAGAGCGGGAGGGTCCATCGAGCAGTACTTC. Translated, it gives CAWSKRAGGSIEQYF.

The chain is built from TRBV3-1 (or the pseudogene TRBV3-2) and TRBJ1-1; D is ambiguous. Germline V gene data show CDR1 as LGHDT and CDR2 as YNNKEL (reference sequence). This CDR3 comprises 12 residues. Trimming removed 4 bases at V and 1 base at J, with 4 bases between. Written as DNA, the CDR3 is TGTGCCAGCAGCCGACAGAACACTGAAGCTTTCTTT. It is translated as CASSRQNTEAFF.